Sequencing of this TCR beta chain was carried out in a study of OX40 agonist ivuxolimab in advanced cancers. Study at large: In this cohort, patients received ivuxolimab, an agonistic anti-OX40 (CD134) antibody. Patients assigned to dose escalation were diagnosed with hepatocellular carcinoma, melanoma, renal cell or head and neck cancer. General study results and limits: Relative to CD4+, CD8+ T cells held more expanded clones on average.

This CDR3 contains 14 residues. Germline V gene lookup returns CDR1 SGHRS and CDR2 YFSETQ. The V end was cut by 4 bases, the J end by 5 bases, with 15 bases between. As concerns this clone: What it recognizes is unknown.

TCRdb keeps only in-frame clones here, not all; method: immunoSEQ multiplex PCR. The repertoire consists of 55,000 to 80,000 clones, with 89% occurring once and the leading ten covering about 12%. This clonotype was sampled from an adult with an advanced solid tumor such as melanoma, head and neck, liver or kidney cancer. The J gene is TRBJ1-1, the V gene TRBV5-1, with unresolved D. Sample: CD4+ or CD8+ T cells sorted from blood, taken in a trial of the OX40 agonist ivuxolimab. The CDR3 here is CASSGTQFSTEAFF. The CDR3 region has the DNA TGCGCCAGCAGCGGTACACAGTTCTCTACTGAAGCTTTCTTT. Filled out from reference TRBV5-1 and TRBJ1-1, the complete variable domain reads KAGVTQTPRYLIKTRGQQVTLSCSPISGHRSVSWYQQTPGQGLQFLFEYFSETQRNKGNFPGRFSGRQFSNSRSEMNVSTLELGDSALYLCASSGTQFSTEAFFGQGTRLTVV.